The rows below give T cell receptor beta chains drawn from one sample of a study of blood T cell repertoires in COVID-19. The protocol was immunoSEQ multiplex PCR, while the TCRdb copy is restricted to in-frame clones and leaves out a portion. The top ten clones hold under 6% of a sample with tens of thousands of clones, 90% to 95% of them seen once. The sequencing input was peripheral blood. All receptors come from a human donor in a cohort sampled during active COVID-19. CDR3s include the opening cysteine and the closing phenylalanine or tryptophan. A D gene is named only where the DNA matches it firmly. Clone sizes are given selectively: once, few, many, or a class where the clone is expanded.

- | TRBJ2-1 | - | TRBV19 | TGTGCCAGTAGTATAGATGGCGGAATAGTCTACAATGAGCAGTTCTTC | CASSIDGGIVYNEQFF
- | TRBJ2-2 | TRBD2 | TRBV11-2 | TGTGCCAGCAGCCCCGGGGGGCTAGCGGGGGGGGACACCGGGGAGCTGTTTTTT | CASSPGGLAGGDTGELFF
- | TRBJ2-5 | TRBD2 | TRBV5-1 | TGCGCCAGCAGCTCCATGACTAGCGGGAGAGAGACCCAGTACTTC | CASSSMTSGRETQYF
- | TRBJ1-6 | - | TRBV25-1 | TGTGCCAGCACCCAACCGGGATTTAATTCACCCCTCCACTTT | CASTQPGFNSPLHF
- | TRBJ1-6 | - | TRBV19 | TGTGCCAGTACCCATCAGGGGCATAATTCACCCCTCCACTTT | CASTHQGHNSPLHF
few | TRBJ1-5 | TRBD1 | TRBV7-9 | TGTGCCAGCAGTGGGACAGGGGGTATGGCCCAGCATTTT | CASSGTGGMAQHF
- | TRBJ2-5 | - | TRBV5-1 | TGCGCCAGCAGCTTGGCCGCTAGCCGCCAAGAGACCCAGTACTTC | CASSLAASRQETQYF
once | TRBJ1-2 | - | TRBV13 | TGTGCCAGCAGCTTCCAAGGACAGATAAACTATGGCTACACCTTC | CASSFQGQINYGYTF
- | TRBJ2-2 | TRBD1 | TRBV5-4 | TGTGCCAGCAGCTCCCCATCAGACAGGGGCACCACCGGGGAGCTGTTTTTT | CASSSPSDRGTTGELFF
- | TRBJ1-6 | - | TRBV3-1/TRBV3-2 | TGTGCCAGCAGCCCTACGTTCACGGGGGGATATTCACCCCTCCACTTT | CASSPTFTGGYSPLHF
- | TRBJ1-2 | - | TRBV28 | TGTGCCAGCAGCACAGGGACGGCGAACTATGGCTACACCTTC | CASSTGTANYGYTF
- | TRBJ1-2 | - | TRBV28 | TGTGCCAGCAGTGACACCTATGGCTACACCTTC | CASSDTYGYTF
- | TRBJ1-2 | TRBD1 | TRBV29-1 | TGCAGCGTGAGGGACAGGGAATATGGCTACACCTTC | CSVRDREYGYTF
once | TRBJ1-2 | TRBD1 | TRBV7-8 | TGTGCCAGCAGCTACGGGACAGGGGGCGCTAACTATGGCTACACCTTC | CASSYGTGGANYGYTF
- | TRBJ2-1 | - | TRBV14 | TGTGCCAGCAGCCAAAGGCGGCAGACGAGCTCCTACAATGAGCAGTTCTTC | CASSQRRQTSSYNEQFF
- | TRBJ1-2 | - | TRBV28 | TGTGCCAGCAGTTATCCGGACAGCGGAGGAATGGGTCTTGGCTACACCTTC | CASSYPDSGGMGLGYTF
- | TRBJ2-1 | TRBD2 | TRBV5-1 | TGCGCCAGCAGTGGAAGGACTAGCGGGAGTGTTGAGCAGTTCTTC | CASSGRTSGSVEQFF